The T cell receptor (beta chain) under discussion was sequenced for a study of response to subunit inactivated influenza vaccine. Study outcomes and limitations: There was a suggestion from the authors that each seasonal influenza vaccination recruits few new T cells.

TCRdb redid the calling of the RT-PCR reads with MiXCR, one entry per CDR3 protein. The data show a few hundred thousand distinct CDR3 sequences, 14% seen once. This clonotype occurred a few times. The antigen is not known. This CDR3 is 13 amino acids long. Germline V gives CDR1 SGHTA, CDR2 FQGNSA. V lost 6 bases and J 4 bases, leaving 12 bases between the germline ends. The input for sequencing was PBMCs from blood, taken roughly 13 days after vaccination. This TCR was recovered from a man in his forties or fifties who received an inactivated influenza vaccine. The chain uses TRBV7-2 and TRBJ1-1; tentative D call: TRBD1 (6 bases). The CDR3 region is CASRLIRGTEAFF. CDR3 sequence (DNA): TGTGCCAGCAGGCTAATCAGGGGCACTGAAGCTTTCTTT. Full variable domain (missing parts from reference TRBV7-2 and TRBJ1-1): GAGVSQSPSNKVTEKGKDVELRCDPISGHTALYWYRQSLGQGLEFLIYFQGNSAPDKSGLPSDRFSAERTGGSVSTLTIQRTQQEDSAVYLCASRLIRGTEAFFGQGTRLTVV.